These 20 T cell receptor beta chains originate from one sample sequenced in a study of blood T cell repertoires in COVID-19 (dated by TCRdb to the early 2020s). Libraries were made using the immunoSEQ multiplex PCR assay. TCRdb carries this immuneACCESS record with in-frame sequences only. Its versions omit some clonotypes, under half of them owing to an unresolved V gene in the studies checked, with the rest unexplained. Here the sample has around 370,000 clones; roughly 91% occur a single time. The ten largest clones represent 1.2% of the sample. Sequenced input: PBMCs or T cells enriched from blood (not recorded which). These receptor sequences come from a woman aged 18-29 years who had recovered from COVID-19.

The chain is built from TRBV2 and TRBJ1-2; the match to TRBD1 covers 7 bases. Per the germline V gene, CDR1 is SNHLY and CDR2 is FYNNEI. V was pared by 0 bases and J by 3 bases, with 7 bases of the junction left unmatched. CDR3 size: 16 residues. Here the CDR3 reads CASSEAVGGEHYGYTF. CDR3 coding DNA: TGTGCCAGCAGTGAAGCCGTAGGGGGCGAGCACTATGGCTACACCTTC.

J is TRBJ2-2 and V is TRBV11-3, with 8 bases matching TRBD1. CDR1 and CDR2 (germline): SGHNT, YENEEA. The CDR3 covers 17 residues. Losses at the gene ends were 4 bases for V and 7 bases for J; bases not matched to a gene: 14. The CDR3 reads CASSSRGAGGVFGELFF. The CDR3, as DNA: TGTGCCAGCAGCTCGAGGGGGGCAGGGGGCGTGTTCGGGGAGCTGTTTTTT.

V gene TRBV7-3 combines with J gene TRBJ1-6, with D perhaps TRBD1 (5 bases). This CDR3 region has 15 residues. With 5 bases removed from V and 10 bases from J, the gap between germline ends came to 18 bases. Per the germline V gene, CDR1 is SGHTA and CDR2 is FQGTGA. In DNA, the CDR3 is TGTGCCAGCAGCGCACTCGGGGGGGAAGGGTCACCCCTCCACTTT. This sequence encodes CASSALGGEGSPLHF.

This chain uses TRBV5-1 with TRBJ2-5; D is uncertain. The germline V gene has CDR1 SGHRS and CDR2 YFSETQ. The CDR3 consists of 12 residues. V was shortened by 4 bases and J by 4 bases, with 8 bases between the two germline ends. For the CDR3, the DNA is TGCGCCAGCAGCCCTCAGGCAGAGACCCAGTACTTC. This translates into CASSPQAETQYF.

The genes are TRBV25-1 and TRBJ2-5, with D perhaps TRBD2 (6 bases). V lost 2 bases and J lost 4, with 8 bases in between. This CDR3 comprises 13 residues. From germline, CDR1 is MGHDK and CDR2 SYGVNS. The CDR3 loop is CASSEAGRETQYF. CDR3 in DNA: TGTGCCAGCAGTGAAGCGGGGCGAGAGACCCAGTACTTC.

V and J are TRBV2 and TRBJ1-2, with D possibly matching TRBD1 (5 bases). V dropped 0 bases and J dropped 3 bases, with 14 bases sitting between them. CDR1 is SNHLY and CDR2 is FYNNEI in the germline V gene. The CDR3 is 16 amino acids. CDR3 loop: CASSEAFTGGDYGYTF. The CDR3 nucleotides are TGTGCCAGCAGTGAAGCTTTTACCGGGGGTGACTATGGCTACACCTTC.

The chain recombines TRBV2 with TRBJ1-2, with 11 bases lining up with TRBD1. The length of the CDR3 is 15 residues. V dropped 4 bases and J dropped 4; count of bases not matched to a gene: 5. Germline loops: CDR1 SNHLY, CDR2 FYNNEI. CDR3 sequence reads: CASSADRGQSYGYTF. CDR3 nucleotides: TGTGCCAGCAGTGCGGACAGGGGGCAGAGCTATGGCTACACCTTC. Combining the CDR3 with reference TRBV2 and TRBJ1-2 gives the whole variable domain EPEVTQTPSHQVTQMGQEVILRCVPISNHLYFYWYRQILGQKVEFLVSFYNNEISEKSEIFDDQFSVERPDGSNFTLKIRSTKLEDSAMYFCASSADRGQSYGYTFGSGTRLTVV.

The V and J genes are TRBV6-5 and TRBJ1-1, with 8 bases aligning to TRBD1. The junction had 11 bases not matched to a gene; V was cut back by 8 bases and J by 6 bases. The V gene's germline CDR1 is MNHEY and CDR2 SVGAGI. The CDR3 is 14 residues long. The chain's CDR3 is CASHVQGAYAEAFF. Here the CDR3 DNA reads TGTGCCAGCCATGTGCAGGGGGCGTACGCTGAAGCTTTCTTT.

This sequence joins TRBV7-2 and TRBJ2-1, with D maybe TRBD1 (6 bases). This CDR3 comprises 14 residues. CDR1 and CDR2 from the germline V gene are SGHTA and FQGNSA. Trimming pared 5 bases from V and 3 bases from J, leaving 11 bases between. The CDR3 protein is CASSPADSYNEQFF. The CDR3 nucleotides are TGTGCCAGCAGCCCCGCGGACAGCTACAATGAGCAGTTCTTC.

V and J are TRBV4-1 and TRBJ1-2; 11 bases match TRBD1. The junction had 8 bases not matched to a gene; V was cut back by 4 bases and J by 4 bases. This CDR3 comprises 16 residues. The V gene's germline CDR1 is MGHRA and CDR2 YSYEKL. CDR3 sequence (DNA): TGCGCCAGCAGCCTAAAAAGGGACAGGGGGGGCTATGGCTACACCTTC. Amino acid sequence: CASSLKRDRGGYGYTF.

The chain carries TRBV9 and TRBJ1-1; TRBD1 aligns across 9 bases. The CDR3 consists of 15 residues. From germline, CDR1 is SGDLS and CDR2 YYNGEE. With 4 bases clipped from V and 6 bases from J, the junction kept 10 bases outside the gene matches. CDR3 in DNA: TGTGCCAGCAGCTCCCAACAGGGGGCCGTGGCTGAAGCTTTCTTT. Translated: CASSSQQGAVAEAFF.

The rearrangement joins TRBV19 to TRBJ1-4; 7 bases are a match to TRBD1. Germline-derived CDR1 and CDR2 are LNHDA and SQIVND (reference sequence). The CDR3 has 15 residues. With V trimmed by 3 bases and J by 3 bases, 4 bases remained unmatched. The CDR3 reads CASSMTGSSNEKLFF. The CDR3 DNA follows: TGTGCCAGTAGTATGACAGGGAGTTCTAATGAAAAACTGTTTTTT.

The table lists this clone with a count of one. V gene TRBV19 combines with J gene TRBJ1-5, with D perhaps TRBD1 (5 bases). V was shortened by 2 bases and J by 3 bases, with 11 bases between the two germline ends. The CDR3 contains 15 residues. The germline CDR1 and CDR2 sequences are LNHDA and SQIVND (reference sequence). The CDR3 sequence: CASSIQGSVNQPQHF. CDR3 bases: TGTGCCAGTAGTATACAGGGCTCGGTCAATCAGCCCCAGCATTTT.

This clone was detected a few times. The rearrangement links TRBV4-1 to TRBJ2-7, with 7 bases identical to TRBD2. This CDR3 is built from 15 residues. The V gene's germline CDR1 is MGHRA and CDR2 YSYEKL. The junction had 12 bases not matched to a gene; V was cut back by 4 bases and J by 6 bases. This CDR3 is CASSPTGGPRREQYF. For the CDR3, the DNA is TGCGCCAGCAGCCCGACGGGGGGTCCTAGGCGCGAGCAGTACTTC.

The chain combines TRBV5-1 with TRBJ1-5; D is possibly TRBD1 (6 bases). In germline, CDR1 is SGHRS, CDR2 YFSETQ. The CDR3 sequence is 14 residues long. The V end lost 0 bases, the J end lost 7 bases, and 11 bases lay between the germline ends. This CDR3 is CASSLGQTGQPQHF. As DNA, the CDR3 is TGCGCCAGCAGCTTGGGACAGACAGGACAGCCCCAGCATTTT.

The chain is built from TRBV6-5 and TRBJ1-2; 9 bases match TRBD1. CDR1 and CDR2 from the germline V gene are MNHEY and SVGAGI. With V trimmed by 5 bases and J by 3 bases, 4 bases remained unmatched. The CDR3 spans 14 residues. The CDR3 coding sequence is TGTGCCAGCAGTCTCCGACAGGGGGACTATGGCTACACCTTC. As protein: CASSLRQGDYGYTF.

The DNA for the CDR3 is TGTGCCAGCAGCGTCCCCAGGGAGGGGCGCACAGATACGCAGTATTTT. The encoded protein is CASSVPREGRTDTQYF. This sequence joins TRBV9 and TRBJ2-3, with TRBD2 identical over 7 bases. Per germline, CDR1 SGDLS and CDR2 YYNGEE. The V and J ends lost 2 bases and 1 base, in that order; junction bases with no gene match: 7. CDR3 size: 16 residues.

The chain uses TRBV7-9 and TRBJ1-4; TRBD1 matches 7 bases. The germline V gene encodes CDR1 SEHNR and CDR2 FQNEAQ (reference sequence). J was trimmed by 8 bases and V by 5 bases; bases with no gene match: 11. CDR3 length equals 15 residues. CDR3 in DNA: TGTGCCAGCAGCGCTAACAGGGGTAAAGAAGAAAAACTGTTTTTT. Translation: CASSANRGKEEKLFF.

The J gene is TRBJ2-7, the V gene TRBV25-1; D is possibly TRBD1 (6 bases). The CDR3 extends over 14 amino acids. Germline V lookup: CDR1 MGHDK, CDR2 SYGVNS. The V end was cut by 8 bases, the J end by 5 bases, with 19 bases between. CDR3: CASAIGTPFDEQYF. CDR3 DNA: TGTGCCAGCGCTATCGGGACACCGTTTGACGAGCAGTACTTC.

This sequence joins TRBV9 and TRBJ2-3; possible D gene TRBD2, 6 bases. The V and J ends lost 0 bases and 6 bases respectively, with 11 bases between them. Germline V CDR1 and CDR2: SGDLS, YYNGEE. The CDR3 has 14 residues. CDR3 nucleotide sequence: TGTGCCAGCAGCGTAGAAACTAGCTGGGATACGCAGTATTTT. Its translation: CASSVETSWDTQYF.